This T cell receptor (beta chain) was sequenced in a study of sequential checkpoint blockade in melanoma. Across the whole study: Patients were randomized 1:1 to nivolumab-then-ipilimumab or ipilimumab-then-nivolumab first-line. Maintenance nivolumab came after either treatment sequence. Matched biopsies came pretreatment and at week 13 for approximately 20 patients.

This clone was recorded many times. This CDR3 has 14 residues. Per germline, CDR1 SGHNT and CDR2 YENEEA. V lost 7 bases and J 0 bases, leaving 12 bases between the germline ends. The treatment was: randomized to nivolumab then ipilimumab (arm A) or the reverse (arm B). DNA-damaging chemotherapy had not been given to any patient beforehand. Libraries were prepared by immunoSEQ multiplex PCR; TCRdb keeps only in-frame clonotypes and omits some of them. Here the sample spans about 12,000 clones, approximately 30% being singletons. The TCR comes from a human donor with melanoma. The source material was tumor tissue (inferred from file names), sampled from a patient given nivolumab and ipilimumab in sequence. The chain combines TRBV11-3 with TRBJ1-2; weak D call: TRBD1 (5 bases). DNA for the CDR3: TGTGCCAGCATCAAAGGGGATTCTAACTATGGCTACACCTTC. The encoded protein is CASIKGDSNYGYTF. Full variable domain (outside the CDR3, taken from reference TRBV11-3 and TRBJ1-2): EAGVVQSPRYKIIEKKQPVAFWCNPISGHNTLYWYLQNLGQGPELLIRYENEEAVDDSQLPKDRFSAERLKGVDSTLKIQPAELGDSAVYLCASIKGDSNYGYTFGSGTRLTVV.